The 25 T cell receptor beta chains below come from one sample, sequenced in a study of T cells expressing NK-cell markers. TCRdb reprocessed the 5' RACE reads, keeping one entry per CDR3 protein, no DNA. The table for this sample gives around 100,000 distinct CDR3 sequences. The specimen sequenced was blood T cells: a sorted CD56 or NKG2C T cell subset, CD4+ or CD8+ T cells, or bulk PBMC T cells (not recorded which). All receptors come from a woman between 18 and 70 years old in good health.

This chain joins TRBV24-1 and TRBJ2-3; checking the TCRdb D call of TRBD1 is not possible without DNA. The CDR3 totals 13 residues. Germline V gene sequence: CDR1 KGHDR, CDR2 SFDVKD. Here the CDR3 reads CATSDEGADTQYF.

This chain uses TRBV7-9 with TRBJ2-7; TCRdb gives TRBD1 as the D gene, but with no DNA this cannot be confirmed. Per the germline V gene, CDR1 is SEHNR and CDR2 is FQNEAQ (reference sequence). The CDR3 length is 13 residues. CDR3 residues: CASTPPVSYEQYF.

CDR3 sequence: CSVETSDRYQETQYF. The V call is TRBV29-1, the J call TRBJ2-5; the TRBD1 assignment by TCRdb is unverifiable without DNA. The length of the CDR3 is 15 residues. Germline V CDR1 and CDR2: SQVTM, ANQGSEA. Full variable domain (outside the CDR3, taken from reference TRBV29-1 and TRBJ2-5): SAVISQKPSRDICQRGTSLTIQCQVDSQVTMMFWYRQQPGQSLTLIATANQGSEATYESGFVIDKFPISRPNLTFSTLTVSNMSPEDSSIYLCSVETSDRYQETQYFGPGTRLLVL.

The CDR3 protein is CASSLALMGSAETQYF. The chain couples TRBV7-6 to TRBJ2-5. Germline assignment: CDR1 SGHVS and CDR2 FNYEAQ. The length of the CDR3 is 16 residues.

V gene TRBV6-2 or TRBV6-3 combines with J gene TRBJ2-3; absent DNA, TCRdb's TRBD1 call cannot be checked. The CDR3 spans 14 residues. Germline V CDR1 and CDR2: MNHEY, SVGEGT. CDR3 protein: CASSRPAYTDTQYF.

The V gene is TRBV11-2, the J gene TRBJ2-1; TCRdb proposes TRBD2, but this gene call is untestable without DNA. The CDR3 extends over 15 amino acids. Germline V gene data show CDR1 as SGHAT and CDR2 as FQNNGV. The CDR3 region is CASSFRERGFNEQFF.

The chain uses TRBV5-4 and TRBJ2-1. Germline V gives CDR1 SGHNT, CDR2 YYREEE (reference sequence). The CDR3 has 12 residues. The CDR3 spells CASSWLDNEQFF.

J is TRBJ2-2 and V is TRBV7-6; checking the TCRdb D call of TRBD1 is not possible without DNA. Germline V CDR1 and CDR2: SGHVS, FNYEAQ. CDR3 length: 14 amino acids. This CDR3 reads CASRGGRNTGELFF.

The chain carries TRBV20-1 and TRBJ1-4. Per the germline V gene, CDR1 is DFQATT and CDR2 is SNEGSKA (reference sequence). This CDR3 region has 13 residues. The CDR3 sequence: CSARGGTNEKLFF.

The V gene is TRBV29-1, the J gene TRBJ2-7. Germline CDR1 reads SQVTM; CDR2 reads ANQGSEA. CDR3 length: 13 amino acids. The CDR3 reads CSVGSTEIHEQYF.

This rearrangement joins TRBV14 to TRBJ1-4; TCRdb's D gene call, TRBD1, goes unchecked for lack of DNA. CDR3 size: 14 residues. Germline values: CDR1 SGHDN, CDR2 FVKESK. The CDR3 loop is CASSQVIGAEKLFF.

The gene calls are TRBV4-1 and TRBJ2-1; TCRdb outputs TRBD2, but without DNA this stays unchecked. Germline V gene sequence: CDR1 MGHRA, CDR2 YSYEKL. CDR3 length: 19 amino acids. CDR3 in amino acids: CASSQVFASLAVAGDEQFF.

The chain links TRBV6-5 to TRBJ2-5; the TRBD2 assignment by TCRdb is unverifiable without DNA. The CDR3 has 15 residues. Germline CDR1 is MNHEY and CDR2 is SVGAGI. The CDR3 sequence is CASSYILGEGETQYF.

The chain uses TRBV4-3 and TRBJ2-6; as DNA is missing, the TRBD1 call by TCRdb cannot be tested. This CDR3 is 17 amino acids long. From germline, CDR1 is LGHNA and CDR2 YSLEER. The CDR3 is CASSQKPGGSGANVLTF.

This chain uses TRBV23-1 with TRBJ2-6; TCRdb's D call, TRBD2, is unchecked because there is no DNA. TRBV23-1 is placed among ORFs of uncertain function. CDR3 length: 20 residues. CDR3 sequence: CASTVDLRQGPPSGANVLTF.

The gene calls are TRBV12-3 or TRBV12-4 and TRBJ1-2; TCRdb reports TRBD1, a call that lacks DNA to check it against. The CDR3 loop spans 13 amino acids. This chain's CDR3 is CASSPLRDYGYTF.

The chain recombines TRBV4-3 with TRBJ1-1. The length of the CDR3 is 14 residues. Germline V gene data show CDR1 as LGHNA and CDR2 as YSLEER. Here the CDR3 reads CASSQSTANTEAFF.

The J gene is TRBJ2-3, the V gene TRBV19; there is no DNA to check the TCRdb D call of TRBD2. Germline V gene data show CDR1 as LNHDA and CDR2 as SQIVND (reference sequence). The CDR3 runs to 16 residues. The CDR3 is CASSPTSGGLTDTQYF.

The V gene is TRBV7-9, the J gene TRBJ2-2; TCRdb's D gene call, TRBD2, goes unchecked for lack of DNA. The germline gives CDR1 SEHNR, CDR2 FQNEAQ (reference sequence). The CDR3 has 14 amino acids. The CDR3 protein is CASSFLGPPGELFF.

The CDR3 sequence is CASSPGSLSGTEAFF. The J gene is TRBJ1-1, the V gene TRBV7-6. Germline CDR1 SGHVS, CDR2 FNYEAQ. The CDR3 is 15 amino acids.

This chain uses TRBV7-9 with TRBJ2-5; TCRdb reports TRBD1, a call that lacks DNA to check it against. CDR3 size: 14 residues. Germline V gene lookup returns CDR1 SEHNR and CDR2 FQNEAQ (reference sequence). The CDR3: CASSPPGAGETQYF.

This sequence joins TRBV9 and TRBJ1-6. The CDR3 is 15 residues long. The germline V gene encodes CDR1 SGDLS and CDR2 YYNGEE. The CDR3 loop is CASSPSGGTNSPLHF.

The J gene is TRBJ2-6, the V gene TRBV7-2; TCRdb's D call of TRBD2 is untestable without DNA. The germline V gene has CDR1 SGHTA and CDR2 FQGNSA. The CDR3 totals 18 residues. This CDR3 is CATQLSVGLLSGANVLTF.

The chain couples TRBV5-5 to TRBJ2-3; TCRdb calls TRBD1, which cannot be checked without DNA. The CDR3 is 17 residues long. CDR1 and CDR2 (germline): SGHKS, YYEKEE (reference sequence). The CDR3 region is CASSSGTGTPSTDTQYF.

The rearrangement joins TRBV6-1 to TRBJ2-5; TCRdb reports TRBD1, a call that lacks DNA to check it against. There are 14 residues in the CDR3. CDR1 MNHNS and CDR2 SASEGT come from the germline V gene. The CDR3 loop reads CASRPDRGLETQYF.